Each of the 11 T cell receptor beta chains below was sequenced from the same sample in a study of blood T cell repertoires in COVID-19. Generated by immunoSEQ multiplex PCR, the TCRdb table keeps only in-frame clones and is missing some. This table has approximately 400,000 clones, roughly four fifths appearing once. Sequencing was done on a sample of PBMCs or T cells enriched from blood (not recorded which). The receptors stem from a woman aged 45 to 65 who had recovered from COVID-19.

V usage is TRBV10-3 and J usage is TRBJ2-3, with 9 bases identical to TRBD2. CDR3 length: 16 residues. Trimming took 3 bases from V and 2 from J; bases not matched to a gene: 6. The germline V gene encodes CDR1 ENHRY and CDR2 SYGVKD. CDR3 nucleotide sequence: TGTGCCATCAGTGATCTAGCGGGGAACTCCACAGATACGCAGTATTTT. This translates into CAISDLAGNSTDTQYF.

This clone was picked up one time. The chain is built from TRBV5-1 and TRBJ1-4; no clear D. V dropped 1 base and J dropped 4 bases, with 8 bases sitting between them. This CDR3 is built from 14 residues. Germline-derived CDR1 and CDR2 are SGHRS and YFSETQ. The chain's CDR3 is CASSLTAVNEKLFF. In DNA, the CDR3 is TGCGCCAGCAGCTTGACAGCGGTTAATGAAAAACTGTTTTTT. Filled out from reference TRBV5-1 and TRBJ1-4, the complete variable domain reads KAGVTQTPRYLIKTRGQQVTLSCSPISGHRSVSWYQQTPGQGLQFLFEYFSETQRNKGNFPGRFSGRQFSNSRSEMNVSTLELGDSALYLCASSLTAVNEKLFFGSGTQLSVL.

The V and J genes are TRBV5-6 and TRBJ1-2; D uncertain. The CDR3 is 14 residues long. Trimming pared 1 base from V and 6 bases from J, leaving 13 bases between. The germline V gene has CDR1 SGHDT and CDR2 YYEEEE. CDR3 sequence reads: CASSLSGGVDGYTF. The CDR3 DNA sequence: TGTGCCAGCAGCTTGTCAGGAGGAGTGGATGGCTACACCTTC.

The gene calls are TRBV3-1 (or the pseudogene TRBV3-2) and TRBJ1-6; possible D gene TRBD1, 5 bases. The CDR3 consists of 14 residues. With 0 bases removed from V and 14 bases from J, the gap between germline ends came to 14 bases. Germline values: CDR1 LGHDT, CDR2 YNNKEL (reference sequence). The CDR3 is CASSQDRSAGALHF. CDR3 bases: TGTGCCAGCAGCCAAGATCGGAGCGCGGGGGCCCTCCACTTT.

This clone was recorded a few times. This rearrangement joins TRBV5-4 to TRBJ1-1; D unresolved. Germline loops: CDR1 SGHNT, CDR2 YYREEE (reference sequence). The CDR3 extends over 14 amino acids. Trimming left V 5 bases short and J 1 base short, with 12 bases between. Written as DNA, the CDR3 is TGTGCCAGCAGGGTGGAAGAGGGGAACACTGAAGCTTTCTTT. Its protein is CASRVEEGNTEAFF.

The gene calls are TRBV6-5 and TRBJ1-2, with TRBD1 matching 9 bases. CDR3 size: 16 residues. Germline assignment: CDR1 MNHEY and CDR2 SVGAGI. J lost 6 bases, V lost 3 bases, and 11 bases had no gene match. Here the CDR3 reads CASSYDGTGLVDGYTF. For the CDR3, the DNA is TGTGCCAGCAGTTATGATGGGACAGGGTTAGTTGATGGCTACACCTTC.

The gene calls are TRBV2 and TRBJ1-1; possibly TRBD1 for D (6 bases). The V and J ends lost 2 bases and 4 bases respectively, with 14 bases between them. CDR3 size: 15 residues. CDR1 and CDR2 from the germline V gene are SNHLY and FYNNEI. The CDR3 sequence: CASSENGGGRTEAFF. In nucleotides, the CDR3 is TGTGCCAGCAGTGAAAATGGGGGGGGGCGCACTGAAGCTTTCTTT.

This clone was recorded only once. V usage is TRBV7-3 and J usage is TRBJ2-1, with D possibly matching TRBD2 (6 bases). The germline V gene encodes CDR1 SGHTA and CDR2 FQGTGA. This CDR3 contains 16 residues. Trimming shortened V by 0 bases and J by 4 bases, and 13 bases separated the two germline ends. CDR3 in amino acids: CASSLTPGESYNEQFF. CDR3 in DNA: TGTGCCAGCAGCTTAACGCCGGGAGAGTCATACAATGAGCAGTTCTTC.

The V gene is TRBV12-5, the J gene TRBJ1-2, with 7 bases lining up with TRBD1. Per germline, CDR1 LGHNT and CDR2 FRNRAP. V lost 0 bases, J lost 8 bases, and 12 bases stayed unmatched. CDR3 length: 16 residues. The DNA of the CDR3 is TGTGCTAGTGGTTTGGTAACCGGGACAGACCTATGGGGCTACACCTTC. Encoded protein: CASGLVTGTDLWGYTF.

The chain carries TRBV7-2 and TRBJ1-3; TRBD1 matches at 10 bases. Germline CDR1 reads SGHTA; CDR2 reads FQGNSA. The CDR3 spans 16 residues. Trimming removed 5 bases from V and 4 bases from J; junction bases left unmatched: 8. This chain's CDR3 is CASSPTTGGLGNTIYF. The CDR3 region has the DNA TGTGCCAGCAGCCCAACGACAGGGGGCCTCGGAAACACCATATATTTT.

This chain connects TRBV5-4 to TRBJ1-2; D gene uncertain. The germline V gene encodes CDR1 SGHNT and CDR2 YYREEE (reference sequence). The CDR3 covers 14 residues. Trimming took off 0 bases at V and 1 base at J, with 7 bases between the two ends. CDR3 region: CASSLEQLNYGYTF. CDR3 DNA sequence: TGTGCCAGCAGCTTGGAACAGCTTAACTATGGCTACACCTTC.